Shown below are 13 T cell receptor beta chains from a single sample sequenced in a study of radiation and T cells in renal cell carcinoma. Treatment specified: treatment-naive control, cytoreductive nephrectomy. The repertoire was sequenced with immunoSEQ multiplex PCR; TCRdb's copy has only in-frame clones and lacks some. In the table there are fewer than 20,000 clones, roughly three fifths of which are singletons. The sample here was tumor tissue, taken from a patient whose treatment was nephrectomy without radiotherapy. The receptor set was obtained from a man between 50 and 59 years old with renal cell carcinoma.

This clone was detected once. The chain carries TRBV9 and TRBJ1-3; D call uncertain. V lost 3 bases and J lost 4, with 5 bases in between. The germline gives CDR1 SGDLS, CDR2 YYNGEE. The CDR3 has 12 residues. The CDR3 here is CASSDPGNTIYF. In DNA form, the CDR3 reads TGTGCCAGCAGCGATCCGGGAAACACCATATATTTT. The entire variable domain, with the rest obtained from reference TRBV9 and TRBJ1-3, is as follows: DSGVTQTPKHLITATGQRVTLRCSPRSGDLSVYWYQQSLDQGLQFLIQYYNGEERAKGNILERFSAQQFPDLHSELNLSSLELGDSALYFCASSDPGNTIYFGEGSWLTVV.

This clone showed up just once. The chain employs TRBV6-5 and TRBJ1-1; D not certain. Looked up from germline, CDR1 is MNHEY and CDR2 is SVGAGI. Deletions cut 2 bases from V and 0 bases from J, with 7 bases between. The length of the CDR3 is 14 residues. The CDR3, as DNA: TGTGCCAGCAGTTACATGACACTGAACACTGAAGCTTTCTTT. Its protein product is CASSYMTLNTEAFF.

The J gene is TRBJ1-2, the V gene TRBV5-1; 11 positions match TRBD1. With 7 bases clipped from V and 7 bases from J, the junction kept 12 bases outside the gene matches. This CDR3 has 15 amino acids. Germline values: CDR1 SGHRS, CDR2 YFSETQ. CDR3 in amino acids: CASVKDRGQSGGYTF. CDR3 in DNA: TGCGCCAGCGTAAAGGACAGGGGGCAATCGGGTGGCTACACCTTC.

This clone was counted a single time. The chain is built from TRBV9 and TRBJ2-2, with D perhaps given as TRBD1 or TRBD2 (6 bases each). Germline CDR1 SGDLS, CDR2 YYNGEE. This CDR3 is 15 amino acids long. The V gene lost 0 bases and the J gene lost 5 bases, with 11 bases spanning the gap. CDR3 amino acids: CASSVGGGGTGELFF. In DNA form, the CDR3 reads TGTGCCAGCAGCGTAGGCGGAGGGGGGACCGGGGAGCTGTTTTTT.

The V call is TRBV5-1, the J call TRBJ2-1, with D tentatively TRBD1 (6 bases). V lost 6 bases and J lost 1, with 17 bases in between. The germline V gene encodes CDR1 SGHRS and CDR2 YFSETQ. The CDR3 is 16 residues long. The CDR3 reads CASTKEQGPSYNEQFF. CDR3 nucleotides: TGCGCCAGCACCAAAGAACAGGGTCCGTCCTACAATGAGCAGTTCTTC.

The genes are TRBV14 and TRBJ2-3, with D maybe TRBD2 (6 bases). This CDR3 contains 15 residues. V was clipped by 5 bases and J by 2 bases, with 14 bases between them. Per the germline V gene, CDR1 is SGHDN and CDR2 is FVKESK. The CDR3 DNA is TGTGCCAGCAGCTCCTTAGCGGATTCCACAGATACGCAGTATTTT. Protein product: CASSSLADSTDTQYF. Supplemented by reference TRBV14 and TRBJ2-3, the full variable domain reads EAGVTQFPSHSVIEKGQTVTLRCDPISGHDNLYWYRRVMGKEIKFLLHFVKESKQDESGMPNNRFLAERTGGTYSTLKVQPAELEDSGVYFCASSSLADSTDTQYFGPGTRLTVL.

V usage is TRBV4-3 and J usage is TRBJ1-2; no clear D gene. The V end was cut by 0 bases, the J end by 5 bases, with 7 bases between. The CDR3 totals 13 residues. From germline, CDR1 is LGHNA and CDR2 YSLEER. The CDR3 nucleotides are TGCGCCAGCAGCCAAGACGGCCTATATGGCTACACCTTC. It encodes CASSQDGLYGYTF.

The chain combines TRBV4-3 with TRBJ2-1, with TRBD2 as a possible D gene (5 bases). Germline V gene data show CDR1 as LGHNA and CDR2 as YSLEER. This CDR3 is built from 15 residues. V lost 1 base and J 4 bases, leaving 11 bases between the germline ends. The CDR3 nucleotides are TGCGCCAGCAGCCAAGCCCTAGCAGCGTACAATGAGCAGTTCTTC. Its protein product is CASSQALAAYNEQFF.

The chain has TRBV28 and TRBJ1-1; TRBD1 is a possible D gene (6 bases). Deletions cut 3 bases from V and 8 bases from J, with 10 bases between. CDR1 is MDHEN, CDR2 SYDVKM, per germline. The CDR3 has 12 residues. The CDR3 DNA follows: TGTGCCAGCAGTTTCCTAGACAGGGAAGCTTTCTTT. Its protein product is CASSFLDREAFF.

This clone was counted a few times. The rearrangement uses TRBV2 and TRBJ1-5; TRBD1 matches at 8 bases. Germline lookup yields CDR1 SNHLY and CDR2 FYNNEI. V dropped 6 bases and J dropped 8; count of bases not matched to a gene: 15. This CDR3 spans 16 amino acids. The CDR3 DNA reads TGTGCCAGCAGGACCGGACAGGGCTCCTTTGCGAAGCCCCAGCATTTT. Amino acids: CASRTGQGSFAKPQHF.

This clone was observed many times. The chain combines TRBV9 with TRBJ1-5, with TRBD1 identical over 7 bases. In germline, CDR1 is SGDLS, CDR2 YYNGEE. J was trimmed by 4 bases and V by 4 bases; bases with no gene match: 5. CDR3 length equals 14 residues. The CDR3 loop reads CASSKGTDNQPQHF. The CDR3 nucleotides read TGTGCCAGCAGCAAAGGGACAGATAATCAGCCCCAGCATTTT.

The chain employs TRBV2 and TRBJ1-5, with 9 bases that match TRBD1. The CDR3 is 20 amino acids. Germline CDR1 is SNHLY and CDR2 is FYNNEI. J lost 9 bases, V lost 0 bases, and 21 bases had no gene match. The CDR3 DNA reads TGTGCCAGCAGTGAAGCGGGGACCAAGAGAGGGGACAGGGAAGGCGGGCCCCAGCATTTT. It specifies CASSEAGTKRGDREGGPQHF. Filled out from reference TRBV2 and TRBJ1-5, the complete variable domain reads EPEVTQTPSHQVTQMGQEVILRCVPISNHLYFYWYRQILGQKVEFLVSFYNNEISEKSEIFDDQFSVERPDGSNFTLKIRSTKLEDSAMYFCASSEAGTKRGDREGGPQHFGDGTRLSIL.

The V call is TRBV11-3, the J call TRBJ2-1, with D perhaps matching TRBD1 (6 bases). The CDR3 length is 15 residues. V was trimmed by 2 bases and J by 0 bases, leaving 8 bases between them. Germline CDR1 reads SGHNT; CDR2 reads YENEEA. CDR3 sequence (DNA): TGTGCCAGCAGCTTAAGGGGGAGCTCCTACAATGAGCAGTTCTTC. Its protein is CASSLRGSSYNEQFF.